The 4 T cell receptor beta chains listed next were all sequenced from one sample in a study of T cells in Graves' hyperthyroidism and ophthalmopathy (dated by TCRdb to the late 2010s). Library creation used multiplex PCR. The reads were generated on an Illumina HiSeq 2000. TCR beta CDR3 regions were amplified from RNA transcripts. For the first round of RT-PCR on the TCR CDR3, the HTBI primer set was used together with the Qiagen OneStep RT-PCR kit. The raw public data were reprocessed by TCRdb itself: fastp quality trimming at Q25, MiXCR clonotype calling, in-frame beta chains only. CDR3 protein duplicates are merged, each entry listing the most common genes and DNA. In this sample the table shows hundreds of thousands of distinct CDR3 sequences, roughly 20% of which occur a single time. The ten largest make up 34% of the sample. Sequenced material: blood. The source of these receptors is a man aged 30-40 years with Graves' ophthalmopathy.

The table lists this clonotype with a few counts. V and J are TRBV28 and TRBJ1-2, with TRBD1 as a possible D gene (6 bases). Trimming left V 6 bases short and J 4 bases short, with 9 bases between. CDR3 length: 12 residues. Germline V gene data show CDR1 as MDHEN and CDR2 as SYDVKM. The CDR3 region is CASSRGTYGYTF. The CDR3 DNA reads as TGTGCCAGCAGCAGGGGTACCTATGGCTACACCTTC.

The chain joins TRBV4-1 to TRBJ1-5; TRBD1 matches at 10 bases. V was clipped by 2 bases and J by 6 bases; unmatched bases: 10. Germline V gene sequence: CDR1 MGHRA, CDR2 YSYEKL. This CDR3 is 17 amino acids long. This CDR3 is CASSQSRTGGHVQPQHF. CDR3 nucleotide sequence: TGCGCCAGCAGCCAATCGAGGACAGGGGGTCACGTTCAGCCCCAGCATTTT.

This clonotype appeared many times. J is TRBJ1-1 and V is TRBV18; no reliable D call. This CDR3 has 14 amino acids. Germline V gene sequence: CDR1 KGHSH, CDR2 LQKENI. V lost 3 bases, J lost 4 bases, and 12 bases lay in between. CDR3: CASSPQTHPTEAFF. CDR3 in DNA: TGTGCCAGCTCACCGCAGACGCATCCCACTGAAGCTTTCTTT.

V gene TRBV4-2 combines with J gene TRBJ2-1; 8 bases fit TRBD2. V was pared by 4 bases and J by 8 bases, with 13 bases of the junction left unmatched. Germline lookup yields CDR1 LGHNA and CDR2 YNFKEQ. The CDR3 is 16 amino acids. CDR3 in amino acids: CASSPVGPGGQDEQFF. The CDR3 region has the DNA TGTGCCAGCAGCCCCGTAGGACCGGGAGGGCAGGATGAGCAGTTCTTC.